This entry lists 25 T cell receptor beta chains sequenced from one sample in a study of CXCR3-negative and CXCR3-positive naive CD8 T cells. Study results and limitations: More hydrophobic TRB CDR3s were found in CXCR3-positive naive cells than in CXCR3-negative naive cells.

Their antigens remain unidentified. Preparation of TRB cDNA libraries relied on 5' RACE carrying UMI labels. Each CDR3 protein gets one entry in TCRdb, which reprocessed the 5' RACE reads and gives no DNA. The listing records 130,000 or so distinct CDR3 sequences. The specimen sequenced was naive CXCR3+ CD8+ T cells from blood. Subset denoted: CD45RO-CCR7+CD27+CD95- naive CD8+ T cells expressing CXCR3 (TNR3+). These receptors were collected from a human donor in good health. Some clones in this sample may be carry-over from other donors' samples.

The CDR3 protein is CSARALGINEKLFF. This chain joins TRBV20-1 and TRBJ1-4. The CDR3 runs to 14 residues. Germline V gene sequence: CDR1 DFQATT, CDR2 SNEGSKA (reference sequence).

The CDR3 sequence: CASSQEIAGQVVFF. This chain joins TRBV4-1 and TRBJ1-4; TCRdb gives TRBD1 as the D gene, but with no DNA this cannot be confirmed. From germline, CDR1 is MGHRA and CDR2 YSYEKL. The CDR3 contains 14 residues.

V gene TRBV5-4 combines with J gene TRBJ2-5; TCRdb's D gene call, TRBD2, goes unchecked for lack of DNA. The CDR3 contains 14 residues. CDR1 and CDR2 (germline): SGHNT, YYREEE (reference sequence). The CDR3 protein is CASSTGLDQETQYF.

The chain combines TRBV28 with TRBJ2-1; the TCRdb call, TRBD1, lacks DNA for checking. CDR3 length equals 15 residues. Looked up from germline, CDR1 is MDHEN and CDR2 is SYDVKM. CDR3 in amino acids: CASSFRGPRGDEQFF.

V is TRBV25-1 and J is TRBJ1-5. Germline lookup yields CDR1 MGHDK and CDR2 SYGVNS. CDR3 length: 12 amino acids. CDR3 in amino acids: CASSEDGQPQHF.

This chain connects TRBV4-3 to TRBJ1-4. The CDR3 has 12 amino acids. Germline loops: CDR1 LGHNA, CDR2 YSLEER. CDR3 residues: CASSQDREKLFF.

The V and J genes are TRBV9 and TRBJ2-3. The CDR3 sequence is 15 residues long. Germline CDR1 and CDR2: SGDLS and YYNGEE. CDR3 sequence: CASSATSRITDTQYF.

The chain links TRBV27 to TRBJ2-4; TCRdb gives TRBD1 as the D gene, but with no DNA this cannot be confirmed. The V gene's germline CDR1 is MNHEY and CDR2 SMNVEV (reference sequence). The CDR3 is 17 residues long. CDR3 amino acids: CASSSIRLRVSKNIQYF.

The chain couples TRBV7-2 to TRBJ2-1; the TRBD1 assignment by TCRdb is unverifiable without DNA. The CDR3 totals 17 residues. Per the germline V gene, CDR1 is SGHTA and CDR2 is FQGNSA. The CDR3 sequence is CASSAQIGDTNVGEQFF. The variable domain in full, completed from reference TRBV7-2 and TRBJ2-1, reads GAGVSQSPSNKVTEKGKDVELRCDPISGHTALYWYRQSLGQGLEFLIYFQGNSAPDKSGLPSDRFSAERTGGSVSTLTIQRTQQEDSAVYLCASSAQIGDTNVGEQFFGPGTRLTVL.

The chain employs TRBV6-5 and TRBJ2-5; the TCRdb call, TRBD2, lacks DNA for checking. The CDR3 covers 14 residues. Germline V gene data show CDR1 as MNHEY and CDR2 as SVGAGI. The chain's CDR3 is CASRRAGYQETQYF.

V is TRBV20-1 and J is TRBJ1-1; with no DNA, the TCRdb D assignment of TRBD1 cannot be verified. Germline CDR1 and CDR2: DFQATT and SNEGSKA (reference sequence). This CDR3 has 14 amino acids. This CDR3 reads CSAPYGQGHTEAFF.

This chain connects TRBV28 to TRBJ1-5. The germline gives CDR1 MDHEN, CDR2 SYDVKM. The CDR3 runs 17 residues. CDR3 region: CASSSESLRWSNQPQHF.

The chain uses TRBV29-1 and TRBJ2-1. CDR3 length: 13 residues. Germline loops: CDR1 SQVTM, CDR2 ANQGSEA. The CDR3 sequence is CSVVGGSYNEQFF.

V usage is TRBV5-4 and J usage is TRBJ1-6. CDR1 and CDR2 (germline): SGHNT, YYREEE (reference sequence). This CDR3 comprises 12 residues. The CDR3 loop reads CASSFRGGPLHF.

This chain's CDR3 is CASSQGVWDIYGYTF. The genes are TRBV4-3 and TRBJ1-2; TCRdb reports TRBD1, a call that lacks DNA to check it against. The CDR3 totals 15 residues. Germline V lookup: CDR1 LGHNA, CDR2 YSLEER.

V and J are TRBV11-2 and TRBJ2-7. The CDR3 runs to 15 residues. Germline V gene lookup returns CDR1 SGHAT and CDR2 FQNNGV. CDR3 residues: CASRLAATYSYEQYF.

The V gene is TRBV28, the J gene TRBJ1-1; TCRdb outputs TRBD1, but without DNA this stays unchecked. The CDR3 sequence is 14 residues long. Germline CDR1 reads MDHEN; CDR2 reads SYDVKM. CDR3 loop: CASSLPGGVNGAFF.

The chain combines TRBV29-1 with TRBJ2-1; TCRdb gives TRBD1 as the D gene, but with no DNA this cannot be confirmed. Germline assignment: CDR1 SQVTM and CDR2 ANQGSEA. This CDR3 contains 17 residues. The CDR3 loop is CSVEDGNRAHSYNEQFF.

V and J are TRBV10-2 and TRBJ2-7. Germline V gene data show CDR1 as WSHSY and CDR2 as SAAADI. CDR3 length equals 13 residues. CDR3 in amino acids: CASSESGDRGQYF.

V gene TRBV14 combines with J gene TRBJ2-7; TCRdb returns TRBD2, unconfirmable since there is no DNA. The germline CDR1 and CDR2 sequences are SGHDN and FVKESK. This CDR3 spans 14 amino acids. The CDR3: CASSHFGLTYEQYF.

The CDR3 reads CASSLETGAHNEQFF. The rearrangement joins TRBV11-2 to TRBJ2-1. The CDR3 covers 15 residues. CDR1 is SGHAT, CDR2 FQNNGV, per germline.

This rearrangement joins TRBV7-3 to TRBJ2-2. CDR3 length: 18 residues. CDR1 SGHTA and CDR2 FQGTGA come from the germline V gene. CDR3 in amino acids: CASSLIAARDAFTGELFF.

The gene calls are TRBV6-5 and TRBJ1-1. This CDR3 has 17 amino acids. The germline V gene encodes CDR1 MNHEY and CDR2 SVGAGI. The CDR3 spells CASSYSEDTIMNTEAFF.

The V call is TRBV9, the J call TRBJ1-6; TCRdb reports TRBD1, a call that lacks DNA to check it against. This CDR3 contains 16 residues. Germline V lookup: CDR1 SGDLS, CDR2 YYNGEE. The CDR3 loop is CASSPGSLMSNSPLHF.

The gene calls are TRBV9 and TRBJ2-3; lacking DNA, the TRBD2 call made by TCRdb goes unchecked. This CDR3 is built from 17 residues. In germline, CDR1 is SGDLS, CDR2 YYNGEE. This CDR3 reads CASSPRLEREIADTQYF.